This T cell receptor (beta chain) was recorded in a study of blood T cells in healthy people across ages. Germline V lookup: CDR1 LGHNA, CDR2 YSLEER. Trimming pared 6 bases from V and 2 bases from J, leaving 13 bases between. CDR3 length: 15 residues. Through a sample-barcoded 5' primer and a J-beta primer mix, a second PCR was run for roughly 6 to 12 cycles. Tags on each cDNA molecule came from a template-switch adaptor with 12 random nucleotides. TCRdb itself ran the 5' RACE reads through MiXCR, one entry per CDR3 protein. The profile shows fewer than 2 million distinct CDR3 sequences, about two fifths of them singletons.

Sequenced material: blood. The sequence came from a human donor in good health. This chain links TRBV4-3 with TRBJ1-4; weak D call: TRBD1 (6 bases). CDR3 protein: CASRDSGATNEKLFF. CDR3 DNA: TGCGCCAGCAGAGATTCAGGGGCGACTAATGAAAAACTGTTTTTT.